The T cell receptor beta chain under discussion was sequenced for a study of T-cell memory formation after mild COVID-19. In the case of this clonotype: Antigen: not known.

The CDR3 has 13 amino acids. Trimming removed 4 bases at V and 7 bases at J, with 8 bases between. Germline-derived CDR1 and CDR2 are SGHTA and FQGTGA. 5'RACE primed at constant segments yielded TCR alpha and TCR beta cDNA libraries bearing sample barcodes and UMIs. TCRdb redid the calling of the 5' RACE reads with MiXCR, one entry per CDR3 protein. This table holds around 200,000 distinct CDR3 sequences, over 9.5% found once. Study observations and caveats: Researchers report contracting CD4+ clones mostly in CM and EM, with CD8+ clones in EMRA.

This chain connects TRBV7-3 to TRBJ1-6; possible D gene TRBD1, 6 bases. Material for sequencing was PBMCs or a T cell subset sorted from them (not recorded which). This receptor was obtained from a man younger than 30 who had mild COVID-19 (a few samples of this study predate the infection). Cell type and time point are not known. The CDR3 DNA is TGTGCCAGCAGCTCCGGACAGAATTCACCCCTCCACTTT. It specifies CASSSGQNSPLHF.